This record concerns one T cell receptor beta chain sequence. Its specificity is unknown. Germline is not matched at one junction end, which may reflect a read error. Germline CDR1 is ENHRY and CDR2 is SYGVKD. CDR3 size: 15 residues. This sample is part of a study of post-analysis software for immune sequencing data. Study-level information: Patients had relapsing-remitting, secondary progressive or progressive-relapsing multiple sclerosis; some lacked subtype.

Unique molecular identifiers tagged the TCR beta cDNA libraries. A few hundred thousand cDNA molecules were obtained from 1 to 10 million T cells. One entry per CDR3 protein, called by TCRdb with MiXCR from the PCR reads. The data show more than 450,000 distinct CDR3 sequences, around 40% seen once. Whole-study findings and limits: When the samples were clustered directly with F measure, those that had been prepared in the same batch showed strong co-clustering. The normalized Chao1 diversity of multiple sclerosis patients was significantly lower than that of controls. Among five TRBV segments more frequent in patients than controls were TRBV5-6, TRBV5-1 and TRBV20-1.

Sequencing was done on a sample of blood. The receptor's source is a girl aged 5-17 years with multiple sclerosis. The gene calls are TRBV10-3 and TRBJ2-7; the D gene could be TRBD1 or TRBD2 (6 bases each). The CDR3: CAIRASDRRDYEQCF. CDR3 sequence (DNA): TGTGCCATCAGGGCTAGTGACAGGCGGGATTACGAGCAGTGCTTC.